One sample yielded the 28 T cell receptor beta chains listed below, sequenced in a study of cytotoxic CD8 clonotypes in ibrutinib-treated CLL. Clones were read by immunoSEQ multiplex PCR, and TCRdb kept only the in-frame ones, dropping some. The table lists hundreds of thousands of clones, approximately 80% of them singletons, with 6.5% to 8.5% in the top ten. The material sequenced was PBMCs, taken before ibrutinib treatment. These receptors came from a human donor with chronic lymphocytic leukemia.

The J gene is TRBJ1-1, the V gene TRBV7-9; D may be TRBD1 (5 bases). Trimming took off 0 bases at V and 7 bases at J, with 15 bases between the two ends. The length of the CDR3 is 15 residues. CDR1 SEHNR and CDR2 FQNEAQ come from the germline V gene (reference sequence). The chain's CDR3 is CASSLAAKGQVEAFF. The CDR3 nucleotides are TGTGCCAGCAGCTTAGCGGCTAAAGGACAAGTTGAAGCTTTCTTT.

The rearrangement joins TRBV11-2 to TRBJ2-1; no firm D call. Germline assignment: CDR1 SGHAT and CDR2 FQNNGV. The CDR3 has 16 residues. Trimming pared 5 bases from V and 0 bases from J, leaving 14 bases between. For the CDR3, the DNA is TGTGCCAGCAGCGGGCGGTGGGCTAGCTCCTACAATGAGCAGTTCTTC. It codes for CASSGRWASSYNEQFF. The whole variable domain, filled in from reference TRBV11-2 and TRBJ2-1, reads EAGVAQSPRYKIIEKRQSVAFWCNPISGHATLYWYQQILGQGPKLLIQFQNNGVVDDSQLPKDRFSAERLKGVDSTLKIQPAKLEDSAVYLCASSGRWASSYNEQFFGPGTRLTVL.

The genes are TRBV7-6 and TRBJ2-7, with 7 positions matching TRBD2. The germline V gene encodes CDR1 SGHVS and CDR2 FNYEAQ. Trimming removed 1 base from V and 5 bases from J; junction bases left unmatched: 5. CDR3 length: 14 residues. This CDR3 is CASSLGLAGDEQYF. As DNA, the CDR3 is TGTGCCAGCAGCTTAGGGTTAGCGGGTGACGAGCAGTACTTC. The variable domain in full, with the rest retrieved from reference TRBV7-6 and TRBJ2-7, is GAGVSQSPRYKVTKRGQDVALRCDPISGHVSLYWYRQALGQGPEFLTYFNYEAQQDKSGLPNDRFSAERPEGSISTLTIQRTEQRDSAMYRCASSLGLAGDEQYFGPGTRLTVT.

The chain has TRBV9 and TRBJ2-2; D gene uncertain. CDR3 length: 13 amino acids. The germline CDR1 and CDR2 sequences are SGDLS and YYNGEE. Trimming removed 4 bases at V and 9 bases at J, with 13 bases between. CDR3 residues: CASSPRGGRELFF. For the CDR3, the DNA is TGTGCCAGCAGCCCCAGAGGCGGCAGGGAGCTGTTTTTT.

The chain carries TRBV4-3 and TRBJ1-5; no reliable D call. V lost 0 bases and J lost 7, with 7 bases in between. Germline V gives CDR1 LGHNA, CDR2 YSLEER. CDR3 length equals 13 residues. For the CDR3, the DNA is TGCGCCAGCAGCCAAGATGTGGGCCAGCCCCAGCATTTT. It yields the protein CASSQDVGQPQHF.

The rearrangement links TRBV10-2 to TRBJ2-7; maybe TRBD2 (6 bases). The CDR3 is 14 amino acids. CDR1 and CDR2 from the germline V gene are WSHSY and SAAADI. V was shortened by 7 bases and J by 0 bases, with 13 bases between the two germline ends. The CDR3 protein is CASKGSGSSYEQYF. The CDR3 nucleotides read TGCGCCAGCAAAGGTAGCGGAAGCTCCTACGAGCAGTACTTC.

The CDR3 region has the DNA TGTGCCAGCAGTTCGACTAACTCCTACGAGCAGTACTTC. This encodes CASSSTNSYEQYF. The chain links TRBV27 to TRBJ2-7, with D tentatively TRBD2 (5 bases). Germline CDR1 reads MNHEY; CDR2 reads SMNVEV (reference sequence). Trimming left V 4 bases short and J 0 bases short, with 7 bases between. The CDR3 runs to 13 residues.

The V and J genes are TRBV5-6 and TRBJ1-3; possibly TRBD1 for D (5 bases). This CDR3 has 15 amino acids. Trimming stripped 0 bases from V and 4 bases from J, with 11 bases between. CDR1 and CDR2 from the germline V gene are SGHDT and YYEEEE. The CDR3 loop reads CASSLGGAGGNTIYF. The CDR3 nucleotides are TGTGCCAGCAGCTTGGGGGGCGCCGGGGGAAACACCATATATTTT.

This clone was picked up one time. At one of its ends the junction is not consistent with the germline gene, which may arise from a read error. The rearrangement uses TRBV7-7 and TRBJ2-7; D not resolved. CDR1 is SSHAT, CDR2 FNYEAQ, per germline (reference sequence). The CDR3 runs to 11 residues. The CDR3 loop reads CASSLFREQYF. In DNA, the CDR3 is TGTGCTAGCAGCTTATTCCGGGAGCAGTACTTC. Based on the CDR3 plus reference TRBV7-7 and TRBJ2-7, the full variable domain is GAGVSQSPRYKVTKRGQDVTLRCDPISSHATLYWYQQALGQGPEFLTYFNYEAQPDKSGLPSDRFSAERPEGSISTLTIQRTEQRDSAMYRCASSLFREQYFGPGTRLTVT.

This chain uses TRBV29-1 with TRBJ2-7; 11 bases line up with TRBD2. The germline CDR1 and CDR2 sequences are SQVTM and ANQGSEA. Trimming at V came to 4 bases and at J to 4 bases, leaving 3 bases not matched to a gene. This CDR3 has 13 residues. In nucleotides, the CDR3 is TGCAGCGTTGTGAGGACTAGCGGGTACGAGCAGTACTTC. Translation gives CSVVRTSGYEQYF.

This clone appeared a single time. The rearrangement uses TRBV20-1 and TRBJ2-7, with no clear D. Germline CDR1 reads DFQATT; CDR2 reads SNEGSKA (reference sequence). V dropped 8 bases and J dropped 3 bases, with 11 bases sitting between them. CDR3 length: 11 amino acids. This chain's CDR3 is CSPSLGYEQYF. The CDR3 DNA reads as TGCAGTCCAAGCTTAGGCTACGAGCAGTACTTC.

The V call is TRBV19, the J call TRBJ1-2; no clear D. V was trimmed by 5 bases and J by 8 bases, leaving 18 bases between them. This CDR3 has 14 amino acids. From germline, CDR1 is LNHDA and CDR2 SQIVND (reference sequence). The CDR3 nucleotides are TGTGCCAGTAGTCCTAACTCCGGACGGCCGGGCTACACCTTC. It encodes CASSPNSGRPGYTF.

The V call is TRBV4-3, the J call TRBJ2-7; 9 nucleotides align to TRBD1. This CDR3 comprises 19 residues. Trimming removed 3 bases from V and 3 bases from J; junction bases left unmatched: 18. From germline, CDR1 is LGHNA and CDR2 YSLEER. The CDR3 DNA reads as TGCGCCAGCAGCCACACACAGGGGGCGCTATTCCCCCTACACTACGAGCAGTACTTC. This sequence encodes CASSHTQGALFPLHYEQYF.

This chain uses TRBV11-2 with TRBJ1-2; D call uncertain. In germline, CDR1 is SGHAT, CDR2 FQNNGV. The ends were cut back, 3 bases at V and 14 bases at J, with 13 bases in the middle. The CDR3 has 11 residues. This CDR3 reads CASSFGALTTF. Here the CDR3 DNA reads TGTGCCAGCAGCTTCGGAGCCCTGACTACCTTC. The whole variable domain, remainder taken from reference TRBV11-2 and TRBJ1-2, is EAGVAQSPRYKIIEKRQSVAFWCNPISGHATLYWYQQILGQGPKLLIQFQNNGVVDDSQLPKDRFSAERLKGVDSTLKIQPAKLEDSAVYLCASSFGALTTFGSGTRLTVV.

The rearrangement uses TRBV11-2 and TRBJ2-1; D possibly corresponds to TRBD2 (6 bases). The CDR3 has 14 residues. V was shortened by 3 bases and J by 9 bases, with 15 bases between the two germline ends. Germline V lookup: CDR1 SGHAT, CDR2 FQNNGV. The CDR3: CASSLGRRMGEQFF. The CDR3 region has the DNA TGTGCCAGCAGCTTGGGGAGGCGGATGGGTGAGCAGTTCTTC.

The chain is built from TRBV7-2 and TRBJ2-2, with D perhaps given as TRBD1 or TRBD2 (5 bases each). Per germline, CDR1 SGHTA and CDR2 FQGNSA. This CDR3 spans 15 amino acids. Trimming pared 1 base from V and 6 bases from J, leaving 12 bases between. This CDR3 reads CASSLEVGVAGELFF. Written as DNA, the CDR3 is TGTGCCAGCAGCTTAGAAGTGGGGGTTGCCGGGGAGCTGTTTTTT.

This sequence joins TRBV9 and TRBJ2-7, with D unresolved. The CDR3 sequence is 12 residues long. V lost 4 bases, J lost 5 bases, and 10 bases lay in between. Looked up from germline, CDR1 is SGDLS and CDR2 is YYNGEE. The DNA for the CDR3 is TGTGCCAGCAGCCCCCGGAGCGACGAGCAGTACTTC. Amino acids: CASSPRSDEQYF. The variable domain in full, completed from reference TRBV9 and TRBJ2-7, reads DSGVTQTPKHLITATGQRVTLRCSPRSGDLSVYWYQQSLDQGLQFLIQYYNGEERAKGNILERFSAQQFPDLHSELNLSSLELGDSALYFCASSPRSDEQYFGPGTRLTVT.

The chain combines TRBV15 with TRBJ1-2; TRBD1 might be the D (5 bases). Trimming removed 1 base at V and 6 bases at J, with 15 bases between. The CDR3 is made up of 15 amino acids. Germline V gives CDR1 LNHNV, CDR2 YYDKDF (reference sequence). The CDR3 DNA is TGTGCCACCAGCAGAGTCCCAGGGATATCTGATGGCTACACCTTC. Translation gives CATSRVPGISDGYTF.

The J gene is TRBJ1-2, the V gene TRBV30, with D unresolved. Germline-derived CDR1 and CDR2 are GTSNPN and SVGIG (reference sequence). Trimming removed 0 bases at V and 3 bases at J, with 5 bases between. The CDR3 covers 12 residues. The CDR3 DNA follows: TGTGCCTGGAGTGTACGAGACTATGGCTACACCTTC. Translating gives CAWSVRDYGYTF.

The chain employs TRBV4-3 and TRBJ1-2, with D hard to call. The CDR3 has 14 amino acids. Trimming left V 1 base short and J 4 bases short, with 10 bases between. Germline V gives CDR1 LGHNA, CDR2 YSLEER. The CDR3: CASSQADTAYGYTF. CDR3 bases: TGCGCCAGCAGCCAAGCTGATACAGCCTATGGCTACACCTTC.

The count of this clone is one. This specimen includes other DNA sequences encoding the same CDR3. V and J are TRBV7-2 and TRBJ2-7; possible D gene TRBD2, 5 bases. This CDR3 has 13 amino acids. Per the germline V gene, CDR1 is SGHTA and CDR2 is FQGNSA. V was clipped by 0 bases and J by 4 bases, with 7 bases between them. In DNA, the CDR3 is TGTGCCAGCAGCTTAGCGGGAGCGTACGAGCAGTACTTC. Translated: CASSLAGAYEQYF.

The chain recombines TRBV12-5 with TRBJ2-5; 9 bases match TRBD1. CDR1 is LGHNT, CDR2 FRNRAP, per germline. J was trimmed by 4 bases and V by 5 bases; bases with no gene match: 17. The CDR3 covers 18 residues. CDR3 residues: CASGRPFRDRVVGETQYF. In nucleotides, the CDR3 is TGTGCTAGTGGTCGCCCTTTCCGGGACAGGGTGGTAGGAGAGACCCAGTACTTC.

The chain links TRBV28 to TRBJ2-6, with D possibly being TRBD1 or TRBD2 (6 bases each). The germline V gene encodes CDR1 MDHEN and CDR2 SYDVKM. The length of the CDR3 is 15 residues. V lost 6 bases and J lost 2, with 11 bases in between. This chain's CDR3 is CASRQGGTGANVLTF. The CDR3 region has the DNA TGTGCCAGCAGACAGGGAGGAACTGGGGCCAACGTCCTGACTTTC. Full variable domain (rest looked up from reference TRBV28 and TRBJ2-6): DVKVTQSSRYLVKRTGEKVFLECVQDMDHENMFWYRQDPGLGLRLIYFSYDVKMKEKGDIPEGYSVSREKKERFSLILESASTNQTSMYLCASRQGGTGANVLTFGAGSRLTVL.

In its sample, this clone ranks as medium-sized (0.01 to 0.1%). The chain is built from TRBV27 and TRBJ2-3; 10 positions agree with TRBD2. This CDR3 region has 16 residues. Germline V lookup: CDR1 MNHEY, CDR2 SMNVEV (reference sequence). Trimming at V came to 3 bases and at J to 4 bases, leaving 7 bases not matched to a gene. CDR3 bases: TGTGCCAGCAGTTTCACTAGCGGGATGGTTGCAGATACGCAGTATTTT. Translation: CASSFTSGMVADTQYF.

V is TRBV2 and J is TRBJ2-6; 9 nucleotides line up with TRBD1. There are 17 residues in the CDR3. With V trimmed by 8 bases and J by 2 bases, 10 bases remained unmatched. Per the germline V gene, CDR1 is SNHLY and CDR2 is FYNNEI. CDR3 bases: TGTGCCAGCCTTGGGAGGGACAGGGCCGCTGGGGCCAACGTCCTGACTTTC. Its protein product is CASLGRDRAAGANVLTF.

In regard to this clone: The junction does not match germline at one end; this may be a read error. This chain connects TRBV7-7 to TRBJ2-7; no definite D call. The CDR3 runs 16 residues. CDR1 is SSHAT, CDR2 FNYEAQ, per germline (reference sequence). The CDR3 loop reads CASSPTPYSPSYEQYF. Here the CDR3 DNA reads TGTGCTAGCAGCCCCACTCCCTACAGCCCCTCCTACGAGCAGTACTTC.

The genes are TRBV18 and TRBJ2-7, with D uncertain. Between the trimmed V and J ends, which lost 0 bases and 5 bases, there was a span of 11 bases. Germline V gene lookup returns CDR1 KGHSH and CDR2 LQKENI. CDR3 size: 14 residues. This CDR3 reads CASSPPSRFHEQYF. CDR3 DNA: TGTGCCAGCTCACCACCGTCCAGGTTCCACGAGCAGTACTTC.

J is TRBJ2-3 and V is TRBV5-1; D may match TRBD1 or TRBD2 (5 bases each). The CDR3 has 15 residues. Trimming pared 3 bases from V and 2 bases from J, leaving 13 bases between. Germline V gene sequence: CDR1 SGHRS, CDR2 YFSETQ. The CDR3 coding sequence is TGCGCCAGCAGCTCCGCCGGGGCGGCCACAGATACGCAGTATTTT. This gives the protein CASSSAGAATDTQYF.